The 20 T cell receptor beta chains below were found in one sample sequenced in a study of CD8 T cells in ankylosing spondylitis. TCRdb re-called the 5' RACE reads with MiXCR, one entry per CDR3 protein. The table shows 250,000 or so distinct CDR3 sequences, with 24% occurring only once. The sequenced sample was blood, either unsorted or a sorted T cell fraction (not recorded which). These receptors originate from a male donor with ankylosing spondylitis or in good health (not recorded which).

This clonotype showed up many times. J is TRBJ2-5 and V is TRBV12-3 or TRBV12-4; 7 bases align to TRBD1. After removal of 6 bases from V and 5 bases from J, the junction contained 3 bases not matched to a gene. The CDR3 contains 12 residues. The CDR3 reads CASRRQGETQYF. CDR3 sequence (DNA): TGTGCCAGCAGGAGACAGGGTGAGACCCAGTACTTC.

At least ten counts were recorded for this clonotype. This chain connects TRBV3-1 to TRBJ1-5; tentative D call: TRBD1 (5 bases). The CDR3 extends over 15 amino acids. Germline V gives CDR1 LGHDT, CDR2 YNNKEL (reference sequence). The V gene lost 0 bases and the J gene lost 0 bases, with 6 bases spanning the gap. This CDR3 is CASSQDRGSNQPQHF. CDR3 bases: TGTGCCAGCAGCCAAGATAGGGGTAGCAATCAGCCCCAGCATTTT.

This clonotype was observed a few times. The chain couples TRBV20-1 to TRBJ2-1; no clear D gene. There are 12 residues in the CDR3. Per the germline V gene, CDR1 is DFQATT and CDR2 is SNEGSKA (reference sequence). V lost 3 bases, J lost 4 bases, and 7 bases lay in between. DNA of the CDR3: TGCAGTGCTAGTCTCGGTTACAATGAGCAGTTCTTC. This translates into CSASLGYNEQFF.

This clonotype was seen more than once but under ten times. V and J are TRBV7-2 and TRBJ2-1; possible D gene TRBD1, 5 bases. Between the trimmed V and J ends, which lost 0 bases and 0 bases, there was a span of 12 bases. From germline, CDR1 is SGHTA and CDR2 FQGNSA. The CDR3 has 17 amino acids. CDR3 in amino acids: CASSLAWGDSSYNEQFF. The CDR3 nucleotides are TGTGCCAGCAGCTTAGCGTGGGGCGACAGCTCCTACAATGAGCAGTTCTTC.

This clonotype was seen at least ten times. The rearrangement links TRBV20-1 to TRBJ2-3, with TRBD2 matching 9 bases. The CDR3 totals 16 residues. Trimming at V came to 0 bases and at J to 9 bases, leaving 13 bases not matched to a gene. Germline V gene sequence: CDR1 DFQATT, CDR2 SNEGSKA (reference sequence). The CDR3 coding sequence is TGCAGTGCTAGAGATTTGCGGGGGGGCCTGGGGAAGACGCAGTATTTT. Protein product: CSARDLRGGLGKTQYF.

V usage is TRBV19 and J usage is TRBJ2-3; 7 bases align to TRBD1. J lost 3 bases, V lost 10 bases, and 13 bases had no gene match. Germline values: CDR1 LNHDA, CDR2 SQIVND (reference sequence). This CDR3 spans 15 amino acids. The CDR3 bases are TGTGCCACCACACCGGGACAGATATTTACAGATACGCAGTATTTT. Its translation is CATTPGQIFTDTQYF. Full variable domain (missing parts from reference TRBV19 and TRBJ2-3): DGGITQSPKYLFRKEGQNVTLSCEQNLNHDAMYWYRQDPGQGLRLIYYSQIVNDFQKGDIAEGYSVSREKKESFPLTVTSAQKNPTAFYLCATTPGQIFTDTQYFGPGTRLTVL.

This clonotype showed up many times. The chain combines TRBV29-1 with TRBJ1-3, with D perhaps matching TRBD1 (5 bases). The CDR3 totals 14 residues. Germline V gene lookup returns CDR1 SQVTM and CDR2 ANQGSEA. V was cut by 4 bases and J by 2 bases, with 12 bases left in between. DNA of the CDR3: TGCAGCGTTGGGCAGGGAGGAACTGGAAACACCATATATTTT. This encodes CSVGQGGTGNTIYF.

This clonotype has just one count. The rearrangement uses TRBV6-1 and TRBJ2-3; 9 bases align to TRBD1. V shed 6 bases, J shed 2 bases, and the junction held 9 bases outside the gene matches. Germline CDR1 and CDR2: MNHNS and SASEGT. The CDR3 extends over 16 amino acids. The chain's CDR3 is CASRPQGAVLTDTQYF. The CDR3 DNA follows: TGTGCCAGCAGACCACAGGGGGCAGTCCTCACAGATACGCAGTATTTT.

There are many counts of this clonotype. V usage is TRBV12-3 or TRBV12-4 and J usage is TRBJ1-3; no definite D call. V lost 4 bases and J lost 1, with 8 bases in between. The CDR3 is made up of 14 amino acids. CDR3 loop: CASSSRTSGNTIYF. The CDR3 DNA sequence: TGTGCCAGCAGTTCCCGAACTTCTGGAAACACCATATATTTT.

This clonotype was seen at least ten times. This chain uses TRBV20-1 with TRBJ1-2; 7 bases map to TRBD1. Germline V gives CDR1 DFQATT, CDR2 SNEGSKA (reference sequence). The CDR3 is 12 amino acids. Unmatched junction bases numbered 9, after V lost 6 bases and J lost 8 bases. CDR3: CSAPTGHRGYTF. As DNA, the CDR3 is TGCAGTGCCCCGACAGGGCATAGGGGCTACACCTTC.

This clonotype was detected many times. The J gene is TRBJ2-3, the V gene TRBV7-3; no definite D call. The CDR3 totals 15 residues. The germline V gene encodes CDR1 SGHTA and CDR2 FQGTGA. V was trimmed by 0 bases and J by 2 bases, leaving 9 bases between them. The CDR3 region has the DNA TGTGCCAGCAGCTTAACCGGCCACTCCACAGATACGCAGTATTTT. Protein sequence: CASSLTGHSTDTQYF. Full variable domain (rest looked up from reference TRBV7-3 and TRBJ2-3): GAGVSQTPSNKVTEKGKYVELRCDPISGHTALYWYRQSLGQGPEFLIYFQGTGAADDSGLPNDRFFAVRPEGSVSTLKIQRTERGDSAVYLCASSLTGHSTDTQYFGPGTRLTVL.

The sample holds a few counts of this clonotype. V gene TRBV10-3 combines with J gene TRBJ2-7, with D unresolved. V lost 8 bases and J lost 4, with 15 bases in between. The CDR3 loop spans 13 amino acids. Germline values: CDR1 ENHRY, CDR2 SYGVKD. CDR3 coding DNA: TGTGCCATCTCAACAGAGACCAAATACGAGCAGTACTTC. As protein: CAISTETKYEQYF.

This clonotype was recorded many times. V gene TRBV6-5 combines with J gene TRBJ1-1; weak D call: TRBD1 (5 bases). Germline CDR1 MNHEY, CDR2 SVGAGI. The CDR3 has 13 amino acids. V was clipped by 4 bases and J by 3 bases, with 9 bases between them. The CDR3 here is CASSSVGDTEAFF. The CDR3 nucleotides are TGTGCCAGCAGTTCGGTGGGGGACACTGAAGCTTTCTTT.

In DNA form, the CDR3 reads TGCAGTGCTAGTGGGAGCTCCTACAATGAGCAGTTCTTC. Translation: CSASGSSYNEQFF. This chain links TRBV20-1 with TRBJ2-1; TRBD2 is a possible D gene (5 bases). V dropped 3 bases and J dropped 0 bases, with 6 bases sitting between them. Germline V lookup: CDR1 DFQATT, CDR2 SNEGSKA (reference sequence). The CDR3 length is 13 residues.

This chain connects TRBV29-1 to TRBJ2-3, with 8 nucleotides matching TRBD1. Per germline, CDR1 SQVTM and CDR2 ANQGSEA. The CDR3 sequence is 15 residues long. Germline trimming cut 3 bases from V and 1 base from J; bases unmatched to any gene: 6. CDR3 sequence reads: CSVEVTGGGTDTQYF. The DNA for the CDR3 is TGCAGCGTTGAGGTAACAGGGGGAGGCACAGATACGCAGTATTTT.

Only a few counts were recorded for this clonotype. The chain employs TRBV7-2 and TRBJ1-6, with D maybe TRBD1 (5 bases). CDR3 length equals 13 residues. The V end was cut by 5 bases, the J end by 8 bases, with 10 bases between. Germline-derived CDR1 and CDR2 are SGHTA and FQGNSA. CDR3 loop: CASSGAVYSPLHF. CDR3 DNA sequence: TGTGCCAGCAGCGGGGCAGTCTATTCACCCCTCCACTTT.

This chain links TRBV15 with TRBJ2-5; tentative D call: TRBD2 (6 bases). The CDR3 loop spans 15 amino acids. V lost 3 bases and J 4 bases, leaving 15 bases between the germline ends. Germline V gene lookup returns CDR1 LNHNV and CDR2 YYDKDF (reference sequence). CDR3 loop: CATSRATSSRETQYF. Written as DNA, the CDR3 is TGTGCCACCAGCAGGGCCACTAGCTCGCGAGAGACCCAGTACTTC.

The chain is built from TRBV20-1 and TRBJ1-1; D might be TRBD1 (5 bases). V lost 8 bases, J lost 0 bases, and 19 bases lay in between. CDR3 length equals 15 residues. The V gene's germline CDR1 is DFQATT and CDR2 SNEGSKA (reference sequence). The CDR3 reads CSPPFGTSLNTEAFF. CDR3 coding DNA: TGCAGTCCCCCCTTCGGGACTTCATTGAACACTGAAGCTTTCTTT.

This clonotype was seen many times. The chain joins TRBV6-6 to TRBJ1-2; 9 bases line up with TRBD1. V lost 6 bases, J lost 8 bases, and 7 bases stayed unmatched. Germline V gene data show CDR1 as MNHNY and CDR2 as SVGAGI (reference sequence). The CDR3 covers 13 residues. CDR3 residues: CASSPPGQGGYTF. CDR3 sequence (DNA): TGTGCCAGCAGCCCCCCGGGACAGGGAGGCTACACCTTC.

The sample holds many counts of this clonotype. V gene TRBV28 combines with J gene TRBJ1-3, with a tentative D call TRBD1 (6 bases). Germline V gene sequence: CDR1 MDHEN, CDR2 SYDVKM. The CDR3 loop spans 16 amino acids. Between the trimmed V and J ends, which lost 2 bases and 0 bases, there was a span of 11 bases. CDR3 in amino acids: CASSLQGIFSGNTIYF. DNA of the CDR3: TGTGCCAGCAGTTTACAGGGGATATTCTCTGGAAACACCATATATTTT. The entire variable domain, with the rest obtained from reference TRBV28 and TRBJ1-3, is as follows: DVKVTQSSRYLVKRTGEKVFLECVQDMDHENMFWYRQDPGLGLRLIYFSYDVKMKEKGDIPEGYSVSREKKERFSLILESASTNQTSMYLCASSLQGIFSGNTIYFGEGSWLTVV.